What follows are 20 T cell receptor beta chains derived from one specimen sequenced in a study of beta chain features in type 1 diabetes (dated by TCRdb to 2017 to 2018). The library was generated by the immunoSEQ multiplex PCR assay. The High Capacity cDNA Reverse Transcription Kit was used to reverse transcribe all of the isolated RNA, meaning that expressed TCRB transcripts were what got sequenced. The table was pulled from immuneACCESS by TCRdb, which kept in-frame rearrangements only. Such tables lose some clones; where checked, under half of the loss comes from unresolved V genes, and the rest has no known cause. Present in this sample are around 350,000 clones, 10% to 15% of which were seen just once. Under 0.02% of the sample is held by the ten biggest clonotypes. Sequenced input: naive CD4+ T cells from blood. In the paper's terms, the cell subset or site label means: true naive CD4+ T cells. The receptors stem from a man younger than 35 in good health.

This clone showed up just a few times. DNA of the CDR3: TGTGCCTGGAGTGTGGGCAGGGGACGTTTTGCCGGGGAGCTGTTTTTT. This sequence encodes CAWSVGRGRFAGELFF. The V call is TRBV30, the J call TRBJ2-2; TRBD1 is a possible D gene (6 bases). Trimming removed 0 bases at V and 6 bases at J, with 17 bases between. CDR3 size: 16 residues. CDR1 GTSNPN and CDR2 SVGIG come from the germline V gene (reference sequence).

J is TRBJ2-2 and V is TRBV7-2; TRBD2 agrees at 10 bases. The V gene end was trimmed by 5 bases and the J gene end by 4 bases; junction bases not matched to a gene: 10. This CDR3 is 17 amino acids long. Germline V lookup: CDR1 SGHTA, CDR2 FQGNSA. Here the CDR3 reads CASSSRPLAGSTGELFF. As DNA, the CDR3 is TGTGCCAGCAGCAGCCGCCCACTAGCGGGAAGCACCGGGGAGCTGTTTTTT.

The chain carries TRBV18 and TRBJ1-1; 8 positions match TRBD1. The CDR3 spans 14 residues. V shed 5 bases and J 3 bases; nucleotides not matched to a gene: 5. Germline V gene sequence: CDR1 KGHSH, CDR2 LQKENI. The CDR3 region is CASSTTGVHTEAFF. The DNA for the CDR3 is TGTGCCAGCTCAACGACAGGGGTTCACACTGAAGCTTTCTTT.

This chain connects TRBV7-2 to TRBJ2-5, with D tentatively TRBD2 (6 bases). Germline lookup yields CDR1 SGHTA and CDR2 FQGNSA. The CDR3 runs 15 residues. The V and J ends lost 1 base and 4 bases respectively, with 13 bases between them. CDR3 sequence (DNA): TGTGCCAGCAGCTTAGACCTAGCGAGGGTAGAGACCCAGTACTTC. Its protein product is CASSLDLARVETQYF.

This clone has just a few counts. The chain recombines TRBV11-1 with TRBJ2-1; tentative D call: TRBD1 (6 bases). CDR1 is SGHAT and CDR2 is FQDESV in the germline V gene (reference sequence). The length of the CDR3 is 15 residues. V was pared by 5 bases and J by 4 bases, with 15 bases between. CDR3 nucleotide sequence: TGTGCCAGCAGCGGTTCTGGGGGCAGGTACAATGAGCAGTTCTTC. It specifies CASSGSGGRYNEQFF.

This clone was counted between two and nine times. The chain joins TRBV27 to TRBJ2-2, with 7 nucleotides matching TRBD2. V lost 2 bases to trimming and J lost 4 bases; unmatched junction nucleotides: 4. From germline, CDR1 is MNHEY and CDR2 SMNVEV (reference sequence). The length of the CDR3 is 15 residues. The CDR3: CASSLRGVVTGELFF. The CDR3 coding sequence is TGTGCCAGCAGTTTACGGGGGGTCGTCACCGGGGAGCTGTTTTTT.

The chain uses TRBV6-5 and TRBJ2-1, with 14 bases identical to TRBD2. CDR1 MNHEY and CDR2 SVGAGI come from the germline V gene. The CDR3 runs 14 residues. V lost 6 bases and J lost 9; bases outside the gene matches: 4. In nucleotides, the CDR3 is TGTGCCAGCAGCACGGGACTAGCGGGAGCTGAGCAGTTCTTC. It encodes CASSTGLAGAEQFF.

There are a few counts of this clone. The chain has TRBV5-6 and TRBJ1-5, with 7 bases matching TRBD1. With V trimmed by 3 bases and J by 7 bases, 10 bases remained unmatched. CDR1 and CDR2 (germline): SGHDT, YYEEEE. This CDR3 comprises 15 residues. CDR3 DNA sequence: TGTGCCAGCAGCTCTTCCAACAGGGGACAGCAGCCCCAGCATTTT. It specifies CASSSSNRGQQPQHF.

The chain has TRBV7-3 and TRBJ2-1; D is perhaps TRBD1 (6 bases). V was pared by 5 bases and J by 0 bases, with 8 bases between. The CDR3 runs to 14 residues. Per germline, CDR1 SGHTA and CDR2 FQGTGA. CDR3 in DNA: TGTGCCAGCAGCACAGGGAGCTCCTACAATGAGCAGTTCTTC. This translates into CASSTGSSYNEQFF.

The rearrangement joins TRBV7-9 to TRBJ1-5; D unresolved. This CDR3 contains 13 residues. The V and J ends lost 1 base and 7 bases respectively, with 8 bases between them. CDR1 is SEHNR and CDR2 is FQNEAQ in the germline V gene (reference sequence). In DNA, the CDR3 is TGTGCCAGCAGCTTAGGACTCTTCCAGCCCCAGCATTTT. Residues: CASSLGLFQPQHF.

This chain links TRBV4-3 with TRBJ2-7; 9 positions match TRBD1. Germline CDR1 LGHNA, CDR2 YSLEER. J was trimmed by 5 bases and V by 5 bases; bases with no gene match: 4. The CDR3 spans 13 residues. The chain's CDR3 is CASSFRTGDEQYF. The CDR3, as DNA: TGCGCCAGCAGCTTCCGGACAGGGGACGAGCAGTACTTC.

This clone was picked up a small number of times. This chain links TRBV9 with TRBJ1-6; 7 bases align to TRBD1. This CDR3 region has 15 residues. Germline V lookup: CDR1 SGDLS, CDR2 YYNGEE. V dropped 0 bases and J dropped 7; count of bases not matched to a gene: 4. The CDR3 DNA is TGTGCCAGCAGCGTAGGCAACAGGGGCAATTCACCCCTCCACTTT. Translation: CASSVGNRGNSPLHF.

This clone has a handful of counts. The chain uses TRBV18 and TRBJ1-4; 8 nucleotides agree with TRBD1. Germline values: CDR1 KGHSH, CDR2 LQKENI. Losses at the gene ends were 2 bases for V and 3 bases for J; bases not matched to a gene: 5. The CDR3 is 16 residues long. This CDR3 reads CASSPSTTGANEKLFF. CDR3 DNA: TGTGCCAGCTCACCATCCACGACAGGGGCTAATGAAAAACTGTTTTTT.

This clone was observed a few times. The V and J genes are TRBV5-1 and TRBJ2-3; 12 nucleotides align to TRBD1. This CDR3 has 15 amino acids. The germline CDR1 and CDR2 sequences are SGHRS and YFSETQ. V lost 0 bases, J lost 7 bases, and 3 bases stayed unmatched. The CDR3 reads CASSLEGQGAYTQYF. CDR3 DNA sequence: TGCGCCAGCAGCTTGGAGGGACAGGGGGCCTATACGCAGTATTTT.

The chain couples TRBV27 to TRBJ2-4; 11 bases fit TRBD1. Germline V CDR1 and CDR2: MNHEY, SMNVEV (reference sequence). The trim removed 4 bases at V and 10 bases at J, leaving 3 bases unmatched. The length of the CDR3 is 13 residues. The CDR3 loop is CASSSRDRGIQYF. CDR3 coding DNA: TGTGCCAGCAGTTCCCGGGACAGGGGGATTCAGTACTTC.

This sequence joins TRBV18 and TRBJ2-7; TRBD2 is a possible D gene (6 bases). Trimming pared 2 bases from V and 6 bases from J, leaving 11 bases between. The length of the CDR3 is 13 residues. Looked up from germline, CDR1 is KGHSH and CDR2 is LQKENI. The CDR3 here is CASSPGGEIEQYF. The CDR3 coding sequence is TGTGCCAGCTCACCAGGAGGGGAAATCGAGCAGTACTTC.

J is TRBJ2-7 and V is TRBV13, with TRBD1 matching over 8 bases. V lost 3 bases and J lost 4; bases outside the gene matches: 5. Per the germline V gene, CDR1 is PRHDT and CDR2 is FYEKMQ (reference sequence). This CDR3 is built from 14 residues. The CDR3 spells CASSFLGQGYEQYF. CDR3 DNA: TGTGCCAGCAGCTTCTTAGGACAGGGATACGAGCAGTACTTC.

Here the CDR3 reads CAWSAGLAGASTQYF. Written as DNA, the CDR3 is TGTGCCTGGAGTGCGGGACTAGCGGGAGCGAGTACGCAGTATTTT. The chain recombines TRBV30 with TRBJ2-3; 14 nucleotides match TRBD2. This CDR3 comprises 15 residues. The V gene end was trimmed by 1 base and the J gene end by 8 bases; junction bases not matched to a gene: 5. Per germline, CDR1 GTSNPN and CDR2 SVGIG (reference sequence).

This clone has only a few counts. The chain combines TRBV5-6 with TRBJ1-2, with 7 positions matching TRBD1. Germline V gives CDR1 SGHDT, CDR2 YYEEEE. CDR3 length: 14 amino acids. Trimming cost V 1 base and J 1 base; bases outside gene matches: 1. The CDR3 nucleotides are TGTGCCAGCAGCTTGACAGGGGTTAACTATGGCTACACCTTC. It specifies CASSLTGVNYGYTF.

This clone was counted a few times. Other DNA variants within this sample encode the same CDR3. The rearrangement joins TRBV30 to TRBJ1-5; maybe TRBD1 (6 bases). The V end lost 2 bases, the J end lost 2 bases, and 7 bases lay between the germline ends. This CDR3 spans 13 amino acids. CDR1 is GTSNPN, CDR2 SVGIG, per germline (reference sequence). CDR3 DNA: TGTGCCTGGAGTAACAGGGGCAATCAGCCCCAGCATTTT. Amino acid sequence: CAWSNRGNQPQHF. Complete variable domain (other parts from reference TRBV30 and TRBJ1-5): SQTIHQWPATLVQPVGSPLSLECTVEGTSNPNLYWYRQAAGRGLQLLFYSVGIGQISSEVPQNLSASRPQDRQFILSSKKLLLSDSGFYLCAWSNRGNQPQHFGDGTRLSIL.